These 3 T cell receptor beta chains came from one sample sequenced in a study of immune evolution from preneoplasia to lung adenocarcinoma. Profiled with immunoSEQ multiplex PCR; TCRdb holds only in-frame clones, not every one. The table has tens of thousands of clones, 70% to 85% seen once. The sample taken for sequencing was FFPE invasive lung adenocarcinoma tissue. The receptor source for this set is a person aged 60 to 70 with lung adenocarcinoma.

This clone was counted only a few times. The genes are TRBV28 and TRBJ2-5; D call uncertain. V was shortened by 6 bases and J by 1 base, with 12 bases between the two germline ends. Germline lookup yields CDR1 MDHEN and CDR2 SYDVKM. This CDR3 has 14 amino acids. The CDR3 sequence: CASRAPSAQETQYF. CDR3 nucleotide sequence: TGTGCCAGCAGGGCACCCAGCGCCCAAGAGACCCAGTACTTC.

This chain links TRBV15 with TRBJ2-7, with 11 bases aligning to TRBD1. CDR3 length: 17 residues. The V gene's germline CDR1 is LNHNV and CDR2 YYDKDF (reference sequence). V was clipped by 5 bases and J by 7 bases; unmatched bases: 16. The CDR3, as DNA: TGTGCCACCAGCGGACCCGGGATGGGGACAGGGGGGGTAGAGCAGTACTTC. Amino acid sequence: CATSGPGMGTGGVEQYF.

The V gene is TRBV2, the J gene TRBJ1-1; TRBD1 is a possible D gene (6 bases). There are 15 residues in the CDR3. V was clipped by 6 bases and J by 1 base, with 15 bases between them. From germline, CDR1 is SNHLY and CDR2 FYNNEI. CDR3 in DNA: TGTGCCAGCAGGGACGGACAGTATCAGAACACTGAAGCTTTCTTT. Protein sequence: CASRDGQYQNTEAFF.